These T cell receptor beta chains were read from a single sample in a study of CD8+CD57+ T cells in acquired aplastic anemia. One entry per CDR3 protein results from TCRdb running MiXCR on the reads. The sample yields approximately 160,000 distinct CDR3 sequences, 35% to 55% seen once. The sample comprised sorted CD4+, CD8+, or CD8+CD57+ T cells (not recorded which) from PBMCs. The receptors were gathered from a human donor in good health. Each CDR3 is given with its conserved first and last residue. Fields, in order: D gene, V gene, J gene, clone size, CDR3 protein, CDR3 DNA. D genes are given only for firm matches. Not every row has a clone size; where given, it reads once, few, many or a size class.

.	TRBV10-3	TRBJ2-7	.	CAISEPGPYSSYEQYF	TGTGCCATCAGTGAACCGGGACCCTATAGCTCCTACGAGCAGTACTTC
.	TRBV10-3	TRBJ1-1	many	CAISESGRNTEAFF	TGTGCCATCAGTGAGTCCGGGCGTAACACTGAAGCTTTCTTT
.	TRBV7-8	TRBJ1-5	.	CASSLVAGVSNQPQHF	TGTGCCAGCAGCTTAGTGGCCGGGGTTAGCAATCAGCCCCAGCATTTT
.	TRBV15	TRBJ2-1	.	CATSLSGVYEQFF	TGTGCCACCAGCTTAAGTGGGGTCTATGAGCAGTTCTTC
TRBD1	TRBV24-1	TRBJ1-5	.	CATSEGTVLNQPQHF	TGTGCCACCAGTGAAGGGACAGTGCTCAATCAGCCCCAGCATTTT
.	TRBV12-3/TRBV12-4	TRBJ1-5	many	CASVGGVSNQPQHF	TGTGCCAGCGTGGGAGGGGTTAGCAATCAGCCCCAGCATTTT
.	TRBV19	TRBJ2-3	once	CASSIRGGGDTQYF	TGTGCCAGTAGTATAAGGGGCGGAGGGGATACGCAGTATTTT
TRBD2	TRBV6-1	TRBJ2-7	many	CASMFDGTRLYEQYF	TGTGCCAGCATGTTTGACGGGACTAGACTCTACGAGCAGTACTTC
.	TRBV6-1	TRBJ2-3	once	CASSRWPGDTDTQYF	TGTGCCAGCAGTAGGTGGCCAGGGGACACAGATACGCAGTATTTT
TRBD1	TRBV19	TRBJ1-1	many	CASSKTGVNTEAFF	TGTGCCAGTAGTAAAACAGGGGTGAACACTGAAGCTTTCTTT
.	TRBV20-1	TRBJ1-1	.	CSATEYGAEAFF	TGCAGTGCTACTGAGTACGGGGCTGAAGCTTTCTTT
.	TRBV7-7	TRBJ1-3	.	CASSLEGGNTIYF	TGTGCTAGCAGCTTAGAAGGTGGGAACACCATATATTTT
.	TRBV11-2	TRBJ1-4	.	CASSLVGDSGNEKLFF	TGTGCCAGCAGCTTAGTAGGGGACTCGGGTAATGAAAAACTGTTTTTT
.	TRBV10-2	TRBJ2-7	.	CASFDVKEQYF	TGCGCCAGCTTCGACGTAAAGGAGCAGTACTTC
TRBD1	TRBV7-9	TRBJ1-6	many	CASSGQGENSPLHF	TGTGCCAGCAGTGGACAGGGGGAGAATTCACCCCTCCACTTT
.	TRBV29-1	TRBJ2-7	.	CSVGQVAYEQYF	TGCAGCGTTGGGCAGGTCGCGTACGAGCAGTACTTC
.	TRBV20-1	TRBJ2-5	many	CSARDQATQYF	TGCAGTGCTAGAGATCAGGCGACCCAGTACTTC
TRBD1	TRBV6-1	TRBJ2-5	many	CASRVAGGRETQYF	TGTGCCAGCAGAGTAGCAGGGGGCAGGGAGACCCAGTACTTC
.	TRBV20-1	TRBJ1-3	.	CSARQGTSGNTIYF	TGCAGTGCTAGACAGGGCACCTCTGGAAACACCATATATTTT
TRBD2	TRBV19	TRBJ2-5	many	CASSITSGRARETQYF	TGTGCCAGTAGTATTACTAGCGGGAGGGCGCGGGAGACCCAGTACTTC
TRBD1	TRBV10-3	TRBJ2-7	once	CATNRGQGYEQYF	TGTGCCACAAACAGGGGGCAAGGCTACGAGCAGTACTTC
TRBD2	TRBV7-8	TRBJ2-2	few	CASSLPLSPGLVTGELFF	TGTGCCAGCAGCTTACCCCTAAGTCCGGGACTAGTCACCGGGGAGCTGTTTTTT
.	TRBV20-1	TRBJ1-1	.	CSARDWDGRHPNTEAFF	TGCAGTGCTAGAGATTGGGACGGGCGACACCCGAACACTGAAGCTTTCTTT
.	TRBV3-1	TRBJ1-5	once	CASSQARGRQPQHF	TGTGCCAGCAGCCAAGCTAGGGGTAGACAGCCCCAGCATTTT
.	TRBV20-1	TRBJ2-6	medium-sized	CSAPDDGANVLTF	TGCAGTGCCCCAGACGACGGGGCCAACGTCCTGACTTTC
.	TRBV7-8	TRBJ1-1	many	CASSLGSGQVNTEAFF	TGTGCCAGCAGCTTAGGATCTGGTCAGGTAAACACTGAAGCTTTCTTT
TRBD1	TRBV29-1	TRBJ2-7	.	CSVEGAGRQGVSYEQYF	TGCAGCGTTGAAGGAGCAGGAAGGCAGGGGGTCTCCTACGAGCAGTACTTC
TRBD2	TRBV12-3/TRBV12-4	TRBJ2-7	few	CASSLGGGPHEQYF	TGTGCCAGCAGTTTAGGGGGGGGACCCCACGAGCAGTACTTC
TRBD2	TRBV15	TRBJ2-1	.	CASRSGLAGAYNEQFF	TGTGCCAGCAGATCCGGACTAGCGGGAGCCTACAATGAGCAGTTCTTC
.	TRBV18	TRBJ1-1	.	CASSPIVNTEAFF	TGTGCCAGCTCACCGATAGTTAACACTGAAGCTTTCTTT
.	TRBV20-1	TRBJ1-5	many	CSAFSGLSNQPQHF	TGCAGTGCTTTTTCAGGCCTCAGCAATCAGCCCCAGCATTTT
.	TRBV7-8	TRBJ1-6	.	CASSLDGRADPLHF	TGTGCCAGCAGCTTAGATGGGAGGGCCGATCCCCTCCACTTT
TRBD2	TRBV24-1	TRBJ2-5	.	CATRGLAETQYF	TGTGCCACCAGGGGACTAGCGGAGACCCAGTACTTC
.	TRBV7-3	TRBJ2-2	.	CASSKGPNTGELFF	TGTGCCAGCAGCAAGGGACCGAACACCGGGGAGCTGTTTTTT
.	TRBV24-1	TRBJ1-6	.	CATSDPGSDSPLHF	TGTGCCACCAGTGATCCAGGATCTGATTCACCCCTCCACTTT
.	TRBV18	TRBJ1-1	.	CASSPPGMGMNTEAFF	TGTGCCAGCTCACCACCGGGGATGGGGATGAACACTGAAGCTTTCTTT
.	TRBV10-3	TRBJ2-7	many	CAISESEQQVHEQYF	TGTGCCATCAGTGAGTCAGAGCAGCAGGTCCACGAGCAGTACTTC
.	TRBV6-4	TRBJ1-4	.	CASSDSGRTNEKLFF	TGTGCCAGCAGTGACTCGGGGCGGACTAATGAAAAACTGTTTTTT
TRBD2	TRBV15	TRBJ2-1	.	CATSRGSTSGGADEQFF	TGTGCCACCAGCAGAGGCTCGACTAGCGGGGGGGCCGATGAGCAGTTCTTC
TRBD1	TRBV7-2	TRBJ1-6	.	CASSQRQGTNSPLHF	TGTGCCAGCAGCCAGCGACAGGGGACAAATTCACCCCTCCACTTT